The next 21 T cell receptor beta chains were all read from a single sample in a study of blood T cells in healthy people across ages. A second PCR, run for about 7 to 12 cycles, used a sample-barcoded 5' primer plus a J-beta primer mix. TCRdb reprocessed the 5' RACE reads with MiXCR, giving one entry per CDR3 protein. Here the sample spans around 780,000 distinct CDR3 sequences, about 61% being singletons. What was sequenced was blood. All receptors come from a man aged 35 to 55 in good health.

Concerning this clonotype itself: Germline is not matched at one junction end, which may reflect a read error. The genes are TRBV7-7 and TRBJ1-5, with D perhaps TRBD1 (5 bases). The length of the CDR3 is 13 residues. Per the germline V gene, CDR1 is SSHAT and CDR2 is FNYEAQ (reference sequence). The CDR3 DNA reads TGTGCTAGCAGCTGGAGACAGCCTCAGCCCCAGCATTTT. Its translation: CASSWRQPQPQHF.

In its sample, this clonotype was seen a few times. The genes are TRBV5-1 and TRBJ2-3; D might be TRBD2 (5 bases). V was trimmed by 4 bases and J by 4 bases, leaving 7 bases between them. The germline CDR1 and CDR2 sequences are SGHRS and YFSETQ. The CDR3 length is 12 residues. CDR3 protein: CASSRGPDTQYF. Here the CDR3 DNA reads TGCGCCAGCAGCAGAGGGCCAGATACGCAGTATTTT. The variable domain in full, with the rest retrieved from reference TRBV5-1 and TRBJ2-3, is KAGVTQTPRYLIKTRGQQVTLSCSPISGHRSVSWYQQTPGQGLQFLFEYFSETQRNKGNFPGRFSGRQFSNSRSEMNVSTLELGDSALYLCASSRGPDTQYFGPGTRLTVL.

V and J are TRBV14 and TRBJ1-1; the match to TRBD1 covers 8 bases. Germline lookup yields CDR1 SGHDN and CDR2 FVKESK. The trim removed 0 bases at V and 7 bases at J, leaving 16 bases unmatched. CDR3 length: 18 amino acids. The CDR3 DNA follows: TGTGCCAGCAGCCAAGAATCCCCTTATAGGACCGGGACAGGTGAAGCTTTCTTT. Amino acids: CASSQESPYRTGTGEAFF.

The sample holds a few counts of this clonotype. The CDR3 region has the DNA TGTGCCAGCAGAAAACAGGGGCCAACCTACGAGCAGTACTTC. Amino acids: CASRKQGPTYEQYF. This chain joins TRBV6-5 and TRBJ2-7; 7 bases are shared with TRBD1. This CDR3 is built from 14 residues. J gave up 2 bases and V 6 bases, and 7 bases lay outside the gene matches. Germline V gene data show CDR1 as MNHEY and CDR2 as SVGAGI.

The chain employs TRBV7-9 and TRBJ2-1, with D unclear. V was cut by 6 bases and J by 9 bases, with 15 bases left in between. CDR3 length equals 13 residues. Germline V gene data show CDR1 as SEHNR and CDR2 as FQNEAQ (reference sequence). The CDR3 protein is CASSSRAWGEQFF. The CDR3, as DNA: TGTGCCAGCAGTTCACGGGCTTGGGGTGAGCAGTTCTTC.

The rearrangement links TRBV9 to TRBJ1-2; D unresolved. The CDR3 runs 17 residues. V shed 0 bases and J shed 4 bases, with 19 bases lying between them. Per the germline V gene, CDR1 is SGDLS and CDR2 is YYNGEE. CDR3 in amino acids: CASSVDGYDSNIYGYTF. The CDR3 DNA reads TGTGCCAGCAGCGTAGACGGGTACGATTCTAACATCTATGGCTACACCTTC.

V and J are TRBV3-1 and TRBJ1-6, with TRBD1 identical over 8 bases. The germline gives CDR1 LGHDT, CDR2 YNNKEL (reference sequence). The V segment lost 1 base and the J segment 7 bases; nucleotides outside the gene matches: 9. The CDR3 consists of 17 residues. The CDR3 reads CASSQARQGLSNSPLHF. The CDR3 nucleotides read TGTGCCAGCAGCCAAGCCAGACAGGGGTTGAGCAATTCACCCCTCCACTTT.

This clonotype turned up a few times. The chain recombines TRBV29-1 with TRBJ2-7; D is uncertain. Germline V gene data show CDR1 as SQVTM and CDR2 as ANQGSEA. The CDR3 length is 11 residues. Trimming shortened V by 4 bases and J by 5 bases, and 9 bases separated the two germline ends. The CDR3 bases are TGCAGCGTTGCCTATAGGGACGAGCAGTACTTC. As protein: CSVAYRDEQYF.

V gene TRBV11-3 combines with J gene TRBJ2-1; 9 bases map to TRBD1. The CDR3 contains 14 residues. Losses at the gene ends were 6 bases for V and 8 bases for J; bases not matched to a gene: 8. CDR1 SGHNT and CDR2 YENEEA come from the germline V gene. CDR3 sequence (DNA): TGTGCCAGCAGTCGGACAGGGGAAGTCCATGAGCAGTTCTTC. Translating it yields CASSRTGEVHEQFF.

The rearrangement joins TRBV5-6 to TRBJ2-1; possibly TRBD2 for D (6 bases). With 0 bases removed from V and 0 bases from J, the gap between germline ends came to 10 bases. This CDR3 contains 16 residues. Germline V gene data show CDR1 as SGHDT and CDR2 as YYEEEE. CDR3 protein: CASSLGGKGSYNEQFF. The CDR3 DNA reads TGTGCCAGCAGCTTGGGCGGGAAGGGCTCCTACAATGAGCAGTTCTTC.

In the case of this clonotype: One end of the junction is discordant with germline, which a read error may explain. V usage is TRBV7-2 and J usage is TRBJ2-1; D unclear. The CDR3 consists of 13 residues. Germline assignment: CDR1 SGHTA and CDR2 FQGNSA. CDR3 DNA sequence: TGTGTCAGCAGCTTAGAAAGGTCCAATGAGCAGTTCTTC. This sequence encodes CVSSLERSNEQFF.

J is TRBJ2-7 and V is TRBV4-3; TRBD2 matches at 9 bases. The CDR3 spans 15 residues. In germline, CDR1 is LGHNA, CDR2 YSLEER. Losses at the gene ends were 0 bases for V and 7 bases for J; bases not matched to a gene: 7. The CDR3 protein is CASSQESSGSGEQYF. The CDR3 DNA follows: TGCGCCAGCAGCCAAGAAAGTAGCGGGAGTGGGGAGCAGTACTTC.

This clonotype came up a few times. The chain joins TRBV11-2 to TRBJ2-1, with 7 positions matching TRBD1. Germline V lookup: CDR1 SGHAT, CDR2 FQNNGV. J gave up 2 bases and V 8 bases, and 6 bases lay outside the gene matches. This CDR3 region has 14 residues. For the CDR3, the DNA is TGTGCCAGCCACAAAGGGGGCGCCTACAATGAGCAGTTCTTC. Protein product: CASHKGGAYNEQFF.

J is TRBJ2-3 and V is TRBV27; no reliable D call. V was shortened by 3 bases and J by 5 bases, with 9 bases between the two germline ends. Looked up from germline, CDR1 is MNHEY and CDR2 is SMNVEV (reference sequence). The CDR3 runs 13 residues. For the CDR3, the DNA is TGTGCCAGCAGTTTTGTTATGGGAGATACGCAGTATTTT. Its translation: CASSFVMGDTQYF.

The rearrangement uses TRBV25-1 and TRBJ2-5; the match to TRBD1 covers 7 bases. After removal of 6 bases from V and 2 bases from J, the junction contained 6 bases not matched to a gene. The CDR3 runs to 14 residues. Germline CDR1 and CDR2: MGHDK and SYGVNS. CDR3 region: CASSHRGSQETQYF. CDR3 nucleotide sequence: TGTGCCAGCAGCCACAGGGGTAGTCAAGAGACCCAGTACTTC.

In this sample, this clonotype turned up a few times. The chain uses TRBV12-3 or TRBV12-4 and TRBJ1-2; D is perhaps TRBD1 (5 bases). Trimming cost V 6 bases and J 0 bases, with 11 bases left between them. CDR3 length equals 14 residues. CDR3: CASSLSTANYGYTF. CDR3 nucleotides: TGTGCCAGCAGCTTGTCGACAGCTAACTATGGCTACACCTTC.

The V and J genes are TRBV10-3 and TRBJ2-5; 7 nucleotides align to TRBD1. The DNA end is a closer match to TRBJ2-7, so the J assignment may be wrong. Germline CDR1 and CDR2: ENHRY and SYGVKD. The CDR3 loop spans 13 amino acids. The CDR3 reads CAIKTGTEGEQYF. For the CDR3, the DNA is TGTGCCATCAAAACCGGGACAGAGGGCGAGCAGTACTTC.

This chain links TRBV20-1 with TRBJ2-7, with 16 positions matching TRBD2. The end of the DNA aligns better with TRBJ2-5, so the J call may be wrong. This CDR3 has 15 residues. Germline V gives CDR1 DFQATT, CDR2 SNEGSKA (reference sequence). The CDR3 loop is CSATGLAGGQETQYF. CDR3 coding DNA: TGCAGTGCTACGGGACTAGCGGGGGGGCAGGAGACCCAGTACTTC.

CDR3 in DNA: TGTGCCAGCAGTAGTTCCGGGACTAGCGGGGGGGCAGAGACCCAGTACTTC. Protein sequence: CASSSSGTSGGAETQYF. This chain joins TRBV12-3 or TRBV12-4 and TRBJ2-5; 16 bases map to TRBD2. Unmatched junction bases numbered 7, after V lost 5 bases and J lost 4 bases. The CDR3 has 17 residues.

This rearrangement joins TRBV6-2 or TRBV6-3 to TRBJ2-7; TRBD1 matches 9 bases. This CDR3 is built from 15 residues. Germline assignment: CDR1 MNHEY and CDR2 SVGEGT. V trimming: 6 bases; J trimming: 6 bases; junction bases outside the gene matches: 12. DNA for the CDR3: TGTGCCAGCAGGGAGGGGACAGGGTTTAATCGCGAGCAGTACTTC. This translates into CASREGTGFNREQYF.

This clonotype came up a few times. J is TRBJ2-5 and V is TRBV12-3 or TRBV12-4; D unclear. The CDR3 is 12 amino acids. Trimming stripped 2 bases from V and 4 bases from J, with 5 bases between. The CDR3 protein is CASSLPRETQYF. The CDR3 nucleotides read TGTGCCAGCAGTTTACCCCGAGAGACCCAGTACTTC.